A selection of T cell receptor beta chains follows, all from one sample in a study of control samples from healthy donors and cancer patients. The assay was immunoSEQ multiplex PCR, and TCRdb's table has in-frame clones only and misses some. The sample shows around 200,000 clones, 85% to 95% of them seen only once. The sequencing input was blood. The receptors were gathered from a man over 45 in good health. The CDR3 runs from the conserved cysteine through the conserved F or W. D genes are given only for firm matches. Only part of the rows carry a size: once, few, many, or a class if the clone is expanded.

CDR3aa: CASSLDPSGEQFF
CDR3nt: TGTGCCAGCAGCTTGGATCCTTCCGGTGAGCAGTTCTTC
d_gene: .
j_gene: TRBJ2-1
v_gene: TRBV5-4
abundance: once

CDR3aa: CASSELLRQHNQPQHF
CDR3nt: TGTGCCAGCAGTGAATTATTGAGGCAGCACAATCAGCCCCAGCATTTT
d_gene: .
j_gene: TRBJ1-5
v_gene: TRBV6-1
abundance: .

CDR3aa: CASGSTDRGDTDTQYF
CDR3nt: TGTGCTAGTGGCTCTACGGACAGGGGCGACACAGATACGCAGTATTTT
d_gene: TRBD1
j_gene: TRBJ2-3
v_gene: TRBV12-5
abundance: .

CDR3aa: CASSFPGENTEAFF
CDR3nt: TGTGCCAGCAGTTTTCCAGGGGAGAACACTGAAGCTTTCTTT
d_gene: .
j_gene: TRBJ1-1
v_gene: TRBV28
abundance: .

CDR3aa: CASSLYQGPNEKLFF
CDR3nt: TGTGCCAGCAGCTTATATCAGGGACCTAATGAAAAACTGTTTTTT
d_gene: .
j_gene: TRBJ1-4
v_gene: TRBV11-2
abundance: once

CDR3aa: CASSLGLAGGPYNEQFF
CDR3nt: TGTGCCAGCAGCCTCGGACTAGCGGGGGGCCCTTACAATGAGCAGTTCTTC
d_gene: TRBD2
j_gene: TRBJ2-1
v_gene: TRBV4-2
abundance: .

CDR3aa: CASSLRGGETQYF
CDR3nt: TGTGCCAGCAGTTTACGGGGGGGAGAGACCCAGTACTTC
d_gene: TRBD2
j_gene: TRBJ2-5
v_gene: TRBV12-3/TRBV12-4
abundance: .

CDR3aa: CASSSMTGVAYNEQFF
CDR3nt: TGTGCCAGCAGTTCCATGACAGGCGTTGCGTACAATGAGCAGTTCTTC
d_gene: .
j_gene: TRBJ2-1
v_gene: TRBV27
abundance: .

CDR3aa: CASSYPGQGTYGYTF
CDR3nt: TGTGCCAGCAGCTACCCGGGACAGGGGACTTATGGCTACACCTTC
d_gene: TRBD1
j_gene: TRBJ1-2
v_gene: TRBV28
abundance: .

CDR3aa: CASSSRGVNTGELFF
CDR3nt: TGTGCCAGCAGCTCACGGGGGGTCAACACCGGGGAGCTGTTTTTT
d_gene: TRBD2
j_gene: TRBJ2-2
v_gene: TRBV5-4
abundance: .

CDR3aa: CASRYGGGEPSGNTIYF
CDR3nt: TGTGCCAGCAGATACGGGGGGGGTGAACCCTCTGGAAACACCATATATTTT
d_gene: .
j_gene: TRBJ1-3
v_gene: TRBV28
abundance: .

CDR3aa: CASSMTGWDTEAFF
CDR3nt: TGTGCCAGTAGTATGACAGGGTGGGACACTGAAGCTTTCTTT
d_gene: TRBD1
j_gene: TRBJ1-1
v_gene: TRBV19
abundance: .

CDR3aa: CASSVLQGTATGELFF
CDR3nt: TGTGCCAGCAGTGTACTCCAGGGGACGGCCACCGGGGAGCTGTTTTTT
d_gene: .
j_gene: TRBJ2-2
v_gene: TRBV6-1
abundance: .

CDR3aa: CASSLLSFGGEQFF
CDR3nt: TGTGCCAGCAGCCTATTAAGTTTTGGGGGAGAGCAGTTCTTC
d_gene: .
j_gene: TRBJ2-1
v_gene: TRBV7-6
abundance: .

CDR3aa: CATRDRGLPLEKLFF
CDR3nt: TGTGCCACCCGGGACAGGGGGCTACCCCTAGAAAAACTGTTTTTT
d_gene: TRBD1
j_gene: TRBJ1-4
v_gene: TRBV19
abundance: .

CDR3aa: CASSPYRASGNTIYF
CDR3nt: TGTGCCAGCAGCCCATACAGGGCCTCTGGAAACACCATATATTTT
d_gene: .
j_gene: TRBJ1-3
v_gene: TRBV5-6
abundance: .